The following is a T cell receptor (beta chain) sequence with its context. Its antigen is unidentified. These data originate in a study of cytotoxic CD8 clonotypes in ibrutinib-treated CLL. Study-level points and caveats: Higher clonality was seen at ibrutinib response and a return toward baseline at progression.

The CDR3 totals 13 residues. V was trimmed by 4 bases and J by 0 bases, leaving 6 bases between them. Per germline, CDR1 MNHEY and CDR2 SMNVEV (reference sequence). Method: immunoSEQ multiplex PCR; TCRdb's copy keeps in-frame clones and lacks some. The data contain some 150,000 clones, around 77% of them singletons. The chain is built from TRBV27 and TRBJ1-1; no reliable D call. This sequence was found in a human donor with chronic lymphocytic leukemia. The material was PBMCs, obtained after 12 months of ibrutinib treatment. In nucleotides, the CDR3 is TGTGCCAGCAGTTATAGGCTGAACACTGAAGCTTTCTTT. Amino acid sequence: CASSYRLNTEAFF.